Listed below are T cell receptor beta chains from one sample, sequenced in a study of blood T cell repertoires in COVID-19. Generated by immunoSEQ multiplex PCR, the TCRdb table keeps only in-frame clones and is missing some. The sample gives about 190,000 clones, approximately 80% of which show up once; roughly 12% is in the top ten. The material sequenced was peripheral blood. The receptors derive from a woman between 50 and 59 years old with acute or convalescent COVID-19. CDR3s include the opening cysteine and the closing phenylalanine or tryptophan. A D gene is named only where the DNA matches it firmly.

j_call,v_call,d_call,cdr3_aa
TRBJ2-7,TRBV19,TRBD2,CASSSGLAGYEQYF
TRBJ2-5,TRBV13,TRBD1,CASSFGQAETQYF
TRBJ2-3,TRBV5-8,-,CASGGTGREDTQYF
TRBJ2-7,TRBV19,TRBD1,CASSTDRGYYEQYF
TRBJ2-1,TRBV19,TRBD1,CASSSQDRGFHEQFF
TRBJ2-5,TRBV18,TRBD2,CASSRTSGADQYF
TRBJ2-7,TRBV18,-,CASSPGAGLFNEQYF
TRBJ1-6,TRBV14,-,CASSRGDRTYNSPLHF
TRBJ2-6,TRBV30,-,CAWSVIQSGANVLTF
TRBJ1-4,TRBV25-1,TRBD1,CASSQPTGVGEKLFF
TRBJ2-2,TRBV5-1,TRBD2,CASSLAVAGSGELFF
TRBJ2-7,TRBV30,TRBD1,CAHSGQGGTWYF
TRBJ2-1,TRBV6-2/TRBV6-3,TRBD2,CASSYSNLAGAGNEQFF
TRBJ1-4,TRBV18,TRBD1,CASSLQTGASEKLFF
TRBJ1-1,TRBV15,-,CATSKSTVNTEAFF
TRBJ2-7,TRBV27,TRBD2,CASSPGLAIDEQYF
TRBJ2-2,TRBV5-5,TRBD1,CASSWQGEYTGELFF
TRBJ1-1,TRBV6-5,TRBD1,CASTDRGGNTEAFF
TRBJ2-3,TRBV24-1,-,CATSDSARVTDTQYF
TRBJ2-7,TRBV5-1,TRBD2,CASSPYTTSGRAYEQYF
TRBJ2-7,TRBV5-6,TRBD2,CASSLGLASEQYF
TRBJ1-5,TRBV3-1/TRBV3-2,TRBD1,CASSPQGGTQHF
TRBJ2-3,TRBV6-4,-,CASSDSPGEDTQYF
TRBJ2-7,TRBV2,TRBD2,CASRLAGGNMGLEQYF
TRBJ2-7,TRBV7-2,TRBD1,CASSRPGTGDYEQYF
TRBJ2-7,TRBV7-2,TRBD2,CASSARLAQGEQYF
TRBJ1-2,TRBV4-1,-,CASSQVTGSRGYTF
TRBJ1-5,TRBV6-2/TRBV6-3,-,CASSSLPGSNQPQHF
TRBJ2-1,TRBV7-8,TRBD2,CASSSREAGDMNEQFF
TRBJ1-4,TRBV19,TRBD1,CASSTGTGGGEKLFF
TRBJ1-2,TRBV30,-,CAWSARKGDGYGYTF
TRBJ1-1,TRBV6-5,-,CASSPREGGYTEAFF
TRBJ1-1,TRBV16,-,CASSQRGRAFF
TRBJ2-7,TRBV7-2,-,CASSLVADRLVSYEQYF
TRBJ2-1,TRBV5-1,TRBD2,CASSSGLAKNEQFF
TRBJ1-2,TRBV6-6,-,CASTPGGYYGYTF
TRBJ2-2,TRBV11-2,-,CASSFEHTGELFF
TRBJ2-7,TRBV5-5,TRBD2,CASSSRLAGYAYEQYF
TRBJ2-7,TRBV4-1,-,CASSPRPGEVYEQYF
TRBJ1-4,TRBV21-1,-,CASSTYGTQRSTNEKLFF
TRBJ2-1,TRBV6-5,TRBD1,CASRDRGYNEQFF
TRBJ2-2,TRBV5-1,TRBD2,CASSFNSGGTGELFF
TRBJ2-3,TRBV9,-,CASSVDAWASRPTADTQYF
TRBJ2-5,TRBV9,TRBD2,CASGRLAGAQETQYF
TRBJ1-2,TRBV9,-,CASSAAHDYGYTF
TRBJ1-5,TRBV6-5,TRBD1,CASRLDRAGQPQHF
TRBJ1-2,TRBV5-6,TRBD1,CASTIGGGADYGYTF
TRBJ2-7,TRBV2,-,CASSRQTTAYEQYF
TRBJ1-2,TRBV2,TRBD1,CASKKTTGTGVGYTF
TRBJ2-7,TRBV27,TRBD1,CASKSAGGFSYEQYF
TRBJ1-4,TRBV5-6,-,CASSPWQAPNEKLFF
TRBJ1-2,TRBV7-2,-,CASSLGEGANYGYTF
TRBJ2-7,TRBV15,TRBD1,CATSRDRWYEQYF
TRBJ2-1,TRBV7-9,TRBD2,CASSFGLAKKTYNEQFF
TRBJ1-2,TRBV6-5,TRBD1,CASSQSGQGAGGYTF
TRBJ2-2,TRBV7-2,-,CASSFFQRTGELFF
TRBJ2-3,TRBV18,-,CASSRGGTDTQYF
TRBJ1-2,TRBV19,-,CASSMGQTNYGYTF
TRBJ2-1,TRBV11-2,TRBD2,CASSFTSGRAGEQFF
TRBJ2-1,TRBV20-1,-,CSASRLPSSYNGQFF